This TCR beta chain stems from a study of shared clonotypes between healthy human individuals (dated by TCRdb to 2018 to 2021). Regarding the research as a whole: A couple of women and a few men aged 18 to 49 years were included in the cohort. Blood TCR repertoires of five healthy adults were deeply sequenced to estimate repertoire size and the extent of clonotype sharing between individuals. Different laboratories and diverse techniques were used to prepare libraries and sequence TCR repertoires, to increase sequencing depth and limit assay-specific biases. Leukapheresis yielded between about 0.94 and 8.9 billion PBMCs per donor.

Using the deep immunoSEQ assay, TCR CDR3 regions were amplified from genomic DNA by multiplex PCR. Genomic DNA extracted from each cell subset was distributed evenly over all wells of several immunoSEQ 96-well plates, and each plate served as one replicate. For unsorted PBMC, each replicate PCR was loaded with around 300 ng genomic DNA, equivalent to 25,000 to 35,000 T cell genomes. Ten immunoSEQ deep assay plates were used to sequence the unsorted PBMC genomic DNA. Purified libraries were quantified with a Qubit 3.0 fluorometer, sized on a Bioanalyzer 2100, and re-quantified with the KAPA Library Quantification kit. A separate single-read 150-cycle Illumina NextSeq 550 flow cell was used to sequence each immunoSEQ 96-well plate. Per the source publication's procedure: The immunoSEQ output contained only junctional sequences without quality scores, so filtering could not match that applied to full-length reads. To assign V/J genes and CDR3, sequences were annotated using PyIR, a Python wrapper for IgBLAST v1.9, with IMGT germline references. Reads were removed for weak V/J assignments (E-value above 1e-6), missing CDR3, stop codons, out-of-frame junctions, or ambiguous translated residues. V3J clonotypes were defined as sequences sharing an identical inferred V gene, J gene, and CDR3 amino acid sequence. The percentage overlap between two repertoires was calculated by dividing the number of shared unique clonotypes by the size of the smaller repertoire. Richness of each repertoire was evaluated using RTK rarefaction, the Chao1 estimator, and Recon v2.1 estimates of unobserved clonotypes. TCRdb carries this immuneACCESS record with in-frame sequences only. Its versions omit some clonotypes, under half of them owing to an unresolved V gene in the studies checked, with the rest unexplained. V, J and clone size reflect that table, while D and trimming were determined from the DNA. The sample yields about 480,000 clones; approximately 79% were counted once. Over 10% of the sample rests with the top ten.

The CDR3 holds 14 amino acids from the cysteine to the phenylalanine. The DNA shown is the 42-base CDR3, in frame from base 1. V lost 0 bases and J lost 5 bases, and the count of bases not matched to a germline gene is 3. CDR1 and CDR2, looked up from the germline V gene, are LGHNA and YNFKEQ. Healthy HIV-negative adults with no recently reported acute infections or vaccinations were included as donors. Every donor was a Caucasian adult living in Nashville, Tennessee, USA. For unsorted samples, about 85 million PBMCs were counted and genomic DNA was extracted with the QIAamp DNA Blood Mini kit. Blood was collected by leukapheresis, and PBMCs were isolated by Ficoll-Histopaque density gradient centrifugation and then cryopreserved in liquid nitrogen vapor phase. General findings and caveats noted by the study authors: The genetic and exposure-history diversity represented was limited by the small number of donors. Sampling was restricted to blood, and TCR repertoires in tissue are likely to differ from TCR repertoires in blood. Pairwise subsampling led to the expectation that sequencing depth would affect the degree of clonotype sharing among donors.

As regards this clone: It lacks a known antigen. Nothing much larger sits one base from this clone, and base qualities are not available.

Rearrangement joined TRBV4-2 to TRBJ2-5; TRBD2 fits 7 bases in the junction. The material sequenced was PBMCs. The clonotype originates from a woman aged 40 to 50 in good health. Some clones in this sample may be carry-over from other donors' samples. The encoded CDR3 is CASSQEREWETQYF. The sequenced DNA is TGTGCCAGCAGCCAAGAGCGGGAGTGGGAGACCCAGTACTTC.